A single sample gave rise to the 12 T cell receptor beta chains below, sequenced in a study of shared clonotypes between healthy human individuals. Generated by immunoSEQ multiplex PCR, the TCRdb table keeps only in-frame clones and is missing some. The data hold about 990,000 clones, with about 80% observed a single time. The sample consisted of memory CD4+ T cells from PBMCs. Documented subset: CD45RA-negative fraction. Receptors were obtained from a man between 18 and 35 years old in good health. Some clones in this sample may be carry-over from other donors' samples.

The genes are TRBV29-1 and TRBJ1-1; D ambiguous. This CDR3 spans 12 amino acids. CDR1 is SQVTM, CDR2 ANQGSEA, per germline. The germline V and J ends were trimmed by 7 bases and 1 base, with 10 bases remaining between them. CDR3 nucleotide sequence: TGCAGCGCGCGGAGGTGGAACACTGAAGCTTTCTTT. Protein: CSARRWNTEAFF.

This clone showed up many times. The genes are TRBV27 and TRBJ1-2, with D perhaps matching TRBD1 (5 bases). The CDR3 has 17 residues. Trimming shortened V by 3 bases and J by 5 bases, and 22 bases separated the two germline ends. The germline V gene encodes CDR1 MNHEY and CDR2 SMNVEV (reference sequence). The CDR3 reads CASSFELRGSPTYGYTF. The CDR3 DNA sequence: TGTGCCAGCAGTTTTGAATTGAGGGGTTCACCTACTTATGGCTACACCTTC.

V usage is TRBV6-5 and J usage is TRBJ2-7; 9 bases align to TRBD2. The CDR3 runs 15 residues. Trimming at V came to 6 bases and at J to 3 bases, leaving 9 bases not matched to a gene. CDR1 is MNHEY and CDR2 is SVGAGI in the germline V gene. CDR3 amino acids: CASRPSLAGLYEQYF. As DNA, the CDR3 is TGTGCCAGCAGACCCTCACTAGCGGGCCTCTACGAGCAGTACTTC.

This chain joins TRBV28 and TRBJ2-5, with D possibly called TRBD1 or TRBD2 (5 bases each). The length of the CDR3 is 13 residues. Germline values: CDR1 MDHEN, CDR2 SYDVKM. V lost 7 bases and J 3 bases, leaving 12 bases between the germline ends. This CDR3 reads CASKEGLEETQYF. The CDR3 DNA reads as TGTGCCAGCAAAGAGGGGCTGGAAGAGACCCAGTACTTC.

This clone was recorded a few times. The chain recombines TRBV4-1 with TRBJ2-3, with 8 bases matching TRBD2. V was pared by 4 bases and J by 2 bases, with 8 bases of the junction left unmatched. From germline, CDR1 is MGHRA and CDR2 YSYEKL. The CDR3 is made up of 16 amino acids. CDR3 sequence: CASSLERESDTDTQYF. The CDR3 DNA reads as TGCGCCAGCAGCCTGGAGCGGGAGTCAGACACAGATACGCAGTATTTT.

The V gene is TRBV5-1, the J gene TRBJ2-1, with 7 bases that match TRBD2. The CDR3 contains 14 residues. In germline, CDR1 is SGHRS, CDR2 YFSETQ. V shed 0 bases, J shed 6 bases, and the junction held 3 bases outside the gene matches. CDR3 in DNA: TGCGCCAGCAGCTTGGTACCGGGGGGCAATGAGCAGTTCTTC. It yields the protein CASSLVPGGNEQFF.

About this clone itself: A far larger clone is one base from this, pointing to a likely read error. The V and J genes are TRBV2 and TRBJ2-3; maybe TRBD1 (6 bases). The CDR3 has 14 amino acids. Germline V CDR1 and CDR2: SNHLY, FYNNEI. Trimming shortened V by 9 bases and J by 1 base, and 14 bases separated the two germline ends. For the CDR3, the DNA is TGTGCCAGAACAGCAGGGGCCGGCACAGATACGCAGTATTTT. Its protein product is CARTAGAGTDTQYF.

This chain uses TRBV28 with TRBJ2-3, with 7 positions matching TRBD2. Germline V gives CDR1 MDHEN, CDR2 SYDVKM. The CDR3 sequence is 13 residues long. V dropped 8 bases and J dropped 3; count of bases not matched to a gene: 5. CDR3 bases: TGTGCCAGCCTGACAGCGGGAACAGATACGCAGTATTTT. Its translation is CASLTAGTDTQYF.

V and J are TRBV28 and TRBJ1-5; 7 positions agree with TRBD1. The CDR3 sequence is 15 residues long. V gave up 6 bases and J gave up 3 bases; unmatched junction bases: 8. The germline V gene encodes CDR1 MDHEN and CDR2 SYDVKM. CDR3 sequence (DNA): TGTGCCAGCAGGATTCCTGGGACAGACAATCAGCCCCAGCATTTT. The encoded protein is CASRIPGTDNQPQHF.

This chain connects TRBV9 to TRBJ1-1, with 7 nucleotides matching TRBD1. J gave up 5 bases and V 3 bases, and 16 bases lay outside the gene matches. This CDR3 has 17 residues. Looked up from germline, CDR1 is SGDLS and CDR2 is YYNGEE. The CDR3 nucleotides are TGTGCCAGCAGCGCCTTATTACAGAGGGGGCGAGGTACTGAAGCTTTCTTT. Translating it yields CASSALLQRGRGTEAFF.

V gene TRBV7-3 combines with J gene TRBJ2-1; the D is unclear. The V end lost 3 bases, the J end lost 8 bases, and 17 bases lay between the germline ends. CDR3 length: 15 residues. Germline V gene data show CDR1 as SGHTA and CDR2 as FQGTGA. CDR3 bases: TGTGCCAGCAGCTTCACTTTCGACGGTCAACATGAGCAGTTCTTC. This encodes CASSFTFDGQHEQFF.

V usage is TRBV4-1 and J usage is TRBJ2-3; TRBD2 matches 9 bases. Trimming at V came to 0 bases and at J to 0 bases, leaving 10 bases not matched to a gene. This CDR3 comprises 19 residues. Germline assignment: CDR1 MGHRA and CDR2 YSYEKL. This CDR3 reads CASSQDRIAGDASTDTQYF. CDR3 DNA sequence: TGCGCCAGCAGCCAAGATAGGATAGCGGGAGATGCTAGCACAGATACGCAGTATTTT.